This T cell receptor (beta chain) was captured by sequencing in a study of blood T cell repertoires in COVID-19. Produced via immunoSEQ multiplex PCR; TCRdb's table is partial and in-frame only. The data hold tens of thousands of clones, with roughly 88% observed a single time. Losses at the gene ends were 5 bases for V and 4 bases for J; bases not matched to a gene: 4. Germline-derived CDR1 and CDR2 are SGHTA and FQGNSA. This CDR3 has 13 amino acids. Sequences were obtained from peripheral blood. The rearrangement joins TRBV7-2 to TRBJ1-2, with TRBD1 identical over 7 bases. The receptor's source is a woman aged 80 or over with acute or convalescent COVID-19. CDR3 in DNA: TGTGCCAGCAGCCCGGGACAGATCTATGGCTACACCTTC. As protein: CASSPGQIYGYTF.